This passage covers 18 T cell receptor beta chains from one sample sequenced in a study of blood T cell repertoires in COVID-19. Repertoires were generated with immunoSEQ multiplex PCR, while TCRdb's copy carries only in-frame clones and drops some. The profile shows 150,000 or so clones, approximately 90% of them singletons. Input material: peripheral blood. These receptors all come from a man in his late teens or twenties with COVID-19, enrolled during active disease.

The chain employs TRBV28 and TRBJ2-7, with TRBD2 matching 9 bases. Germline loops: CDR1 MDHEN, CDR2 SYDVKM. J was trimmed by 2 bases and V by 5 bases; bases with no gene match: 4. This CDR3 has 14 residues. The CDR3 sequence: CASSRAGGTYEQYF. The CDR3 bases are TGTGCCAGCAGTAGAGCGGGAGGTACCTACGAGCAGTACTTC.

The rearrangement uses TRBV6-5 and TRBJ2-5; TRBD2 matches 9 bases. Germline V gene data show CDR1 as MNHEY and CDR2 as SVGAGI. This CDR3 spans 16 amino acids. V was clipped by 0 bases and J by 5 bases; unmatched bases: 7. In nucleotides, the CDR3 is TGTGCCAGCAGTTACTCTTCTAGCGGGGTGCACGAGACCCAGTACTTC. Protein sequence: CASSYSSSGVHETQYF.

The V gene is TRBV7-3, the J gene TRBJ2-3; D possibly corresponds to TRBD1 (5 bases). Trimming left V 5 bases short and J 1 base short, with 13 bases between. This CDR3 contains 15 residues. Per germline, CDR1 SGHTA and CDR2 FQGTGA. This CDR3 is CASSPQGLGTDTQYF. CDR3 nucleotides: TGTGCCAGCAGCCCCCAGGGTTTAGGCACAGATACGCAGTATTTT.

The chain employs TRBV7-9 and TRBJ1-3, with no clear D. The V gene lost 5 bases and the J gene lost 0 bases, with 11 bases spanning the gap. The CDR3 runs to 15 residues. CDR1 is SEHNR and CDR2 is FQNEAQ in the germline V gene (reference sequence). The CDR3: CASSPTTGSGNTIYF. The CDR3 coding sequence is TGTGCCAGCAGCCCTACGACGGGCTCTGGAAACACCATATATTTT. The variable domain in full, with the rest retrieved from reference TRBV7-9 and TRBJ1-3, is DTGVSQNPRHKITKRGQNVTFRCDPISEHNRLYWYRQTLGQGPEFLTYFQNEAQLEKSRLLSDRFSAERPKGSFSTLEIQRTEQGDSAMYLCASSPTTGSGNTIYFGEGSWLTVV.

This chain uses TRBV19 with TRBJ2-7; a weak D match, TRBD2 (5 bases). From germline, CDR1 is LNHDA and CDR2 SQIVND (reference sequence). The CDR3 length is 13 residues. With 3 bases removed from V and 0 bases from J, the gap between germline ends came to 6 bases. CDR3 DNA sequence: TGTGCCAGTAGTATTCTAGCCTCCTACGAGCAGTACTTC. This gives the protein CASSILASYEQYF. The full variable domain, in which reference TRBV19 and TRBJ2-7 provide the parts outside the CDR3, is DGGITQSPKYLFRKEGQNVTLSCEQNLNHDAMYWYRQDPGQGLRLIYYSQIVNDFQKGDIAEGYSVSREKKESFPLTVTSAQKNPTAFYLCASSILASYEQYFGPGTRLTVT.

J is TRBJ2-2 and V is TRBV11-3, with TRBD1 identical over 11 bases. Germline V gives CDR1 SGHNT, CDR2 YENEEA. With 5 bases clipped from V and 3 bases from J, the junction kept 2 bases outside the gene matches. The length of the CDR3 is 15 residues. In nucleotides, the CDR3 is TGTGCCAGCAGCCCGGGACAGGGGGACACCGGGGAGCTGTTTTTT. Amino acid sequence: CASSPGQGDTGELFF.

This sequence joins TRBV12-2 and TRBJ2-7; the table's TRBD1 call for D was not verified on the DNA. TRBV12-2 is a pseudogene. The CDR3 covers 15 residues. CDR3 sequence (DNA): TGTGCAAGTCGCCGGGCAGGGAACCTCTCCTACGAGCAGTACTTC. Its protein is CASRRAGNLSYEQYF.

This sequence joins TRBV27 and TRBJ1-6; D is possibly TRBD1 (6 bases). CDR3 size: 16 residues. Trimming pared 5 bases from V and 3 bases from J, leaving 14 bases between. Germline assignment: CDR1 MNHEY and CDR2 SMNVEV (reference sequence). The CDR3 DNA reads as TGTGCCAGCAGTAACCACACAGGGTTCTATAATTCACCCCTCCACTTT. Protein sequence: CASSNHTGFYNSPLHF.

This CDR3 is CASSIAGGLTGELFF. CDR3 in DNA: TGTGCCAGCAGTATAGCGGGAGGGCTAACCGGGGAGCTGTTTTTT. The chain combines TRBV28 with TRBJ2-2; 11 nucleotides agree with TRBD2. The CDR3 has 15 residues. V shed 5 bases and J 5 bases; nucleotides not matched to a gene: 4. Germline CDR1 and CDR2: MDHEN and SYDVKM.

The CDR3 nucleotides are TGTGCCAGCAGCTTGTTGCAGGGGGGAAACACCATATATTTT. This codes for CASSLLQGGNTIYF. The rearrangement joins TRBV5-5 to TRBJ1-3; D may be TRBD1 (6 bases). The CDR3 is 14 amino acids. The V and J ends lost 1 base and 4 bases respectively, with 9 bases between them. CDR1 and CDR2 from the germline V gene are SGHKS and YYEKEE (reference sequence).

The genes are TRBV25-1 and TRBJ1-6; 7 bases agree with TRBD1. J gave up 3 bases and V 3 bases, and 5 bases lay outside the gene matches. This CDR3 spans 16 amino acids. Germline values: CDR1 MGHDK, CDR2 SYGVNS. CDR3 region: CASSDGDRYYNSPLHF. CDR3 coding DNA: TGTGCCAGCAGTGACGGGGACAGATACTATAATTCACCCCTCCACTTT.

The rearrangement links TRBV19 to TRBJ1-1; D is perhaps TRBD1 (5 bases). V dropped 0 bases and J dropped 1 base, with 6 bases sitting between them. The germline V gene has CDR1 LNHDA and CDR2 SQIVND (reference sequence). The CDR3 has 14 residues. CDR3 region: CASSIDRANTEAFF. CDR3 bases: TGTGCCAGTAGTATAGACAGGGCGAACACTGAAGCTTTCTTT.

J is TRBJ1-2 and V is TRBV27; D not certain. V was cut by 3 bases and J by 4 bases, with 6 bases left in between. Per germline, CDR1 MNHEY and CDR2 SMNVEV (reference sequence). This CDR3 spans 12 amino acids. CDR3 bases: TGTGCCAGCAGTTTCTCGGGCTATGGCTACACCTTC. Residues: CASSFSGYGYTF.

Details on this clone: A junction end diverges from the germline sequence, so it may reflect a read error. The chain joins TRBV30 to TRBJ2-5, with 8 positions matching TRBD2. CDR1 and CDR2 from the germline V gene are GTSNPN and SVGIG (reference sequence). The CDR3 is 15 amino acids. The CDR3 here is CAWTGDSGTQETQYF. The CDR3 DNA follows: TGTGCTTGGACGGGGGATAGCGGGACACAAGAGACCCAGTACTTC.

This chain connects TRBV12-3 or TRBV12-4 to TRBJ2-1; no clear D gene. Trimming shortened V by 5 bases and J by 7 bases, and 6 bases separated the two germline ends. CDR3 size: 11 residues. The DNA for the CDR3 is TGTGCCAGCAGTCGGGTGAATGAGCAGTTCTTC. This translates into CASSRVNEQFF.

The CDR3 DNA sequence: TGTGCCAGCAATGATAACAGTAATCTTACTAATGAAAAACTGTTTTTT. Translating it yields CASNDNSNLTNEKLFF. The chain combines TRBV6-9 with TRBJ1-4, with unresolved D. Trimming removed 7 bases at V and 2 bases at J, with 17 bases between. CDR1 is MNHGY and CDR2 is SVAAGI in the germline V gene. CDR3 length equals 16 residues.

The chain uses TRBV4-1 and TRBJ2-7, with a weak D call TRBD2 (5 bases). Germline lookup yields CDR1 MGHRA and CDR2 YSYEKL. The CDR3 spans 15 residues. V was cut by 3 bases and J by 5 bases, with 17 bases left in between. DNA for the CDR3: TGCGCCAGCAGCCACCCCCCGGCGAGGGCACACGAGCAGTACTTC. Residues: CASSHPPARAHEQYF.

This chain links TRBV7-8 with TRBJ2-2; D unclear. V was cut by 5 bases and J by 1 base, with 8 bases left in between. The germline gives CDR1 SGHVS, CDR2 FQNEAQ. The CDR3 has 14 amino acids. The CDR3 sequence is CASSARLNTGELFF. The CDR3 nucleotides read TGTGCCAGCAGCGCCAGGTTGAACACCGGGGAGCTGTTTTTT.